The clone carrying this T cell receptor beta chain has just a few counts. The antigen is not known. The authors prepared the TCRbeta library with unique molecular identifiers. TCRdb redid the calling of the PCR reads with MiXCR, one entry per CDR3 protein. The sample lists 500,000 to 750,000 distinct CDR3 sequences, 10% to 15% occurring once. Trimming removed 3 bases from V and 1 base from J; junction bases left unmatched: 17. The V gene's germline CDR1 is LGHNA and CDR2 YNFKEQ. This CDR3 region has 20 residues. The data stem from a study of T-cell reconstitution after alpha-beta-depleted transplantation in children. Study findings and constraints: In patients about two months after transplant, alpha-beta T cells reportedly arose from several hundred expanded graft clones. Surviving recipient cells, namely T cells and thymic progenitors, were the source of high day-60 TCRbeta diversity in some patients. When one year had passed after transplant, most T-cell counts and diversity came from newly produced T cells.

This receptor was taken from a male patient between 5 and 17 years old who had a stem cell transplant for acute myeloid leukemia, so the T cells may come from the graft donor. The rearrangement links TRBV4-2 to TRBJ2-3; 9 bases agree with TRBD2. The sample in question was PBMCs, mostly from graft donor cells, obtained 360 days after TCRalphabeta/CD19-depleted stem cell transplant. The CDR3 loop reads CASSHASAGGPWFCTDTQYF. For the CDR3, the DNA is TGTGCCAGCAGCCATGCCTCTGCGGGAGGGCCATGGTTCTGCACAGATACGCAGTATTTT.